This passage covers 28 T cell receptor beta chains from one sample sequenced in a study of cytomegalovirus exposure and HLA in healthy donors (dated by TCRdb to about 2017). The method was the immunoSEQ multiplex PCR assay. A mixture of 60 forward primers for TCR Vbeta segments and 13 reverse primers for TCR Jbeta segments was used in the multiplex PCR. Sourced from immuneACCESS, this table was stored by TCRdb with only in-frame sequences that have V and J called. A share of the clones is absent; for the studies checked, an unresolved V gene accounts for under half, and the remainder has no known explanation. Within this sample are fewer than 130,000 clones, with 65% to 85% of them counted one time only. Roughly 6.2% of the sample belongs to the ten largest clones. Sequencing used PBMCs. These receptors were collected from a man aged 30-40 years in good health and CMV-seropositive.

The chain carries TRBV21-1 and TRBJ1-5; the table's D call TRBD1 went unverified against the DNA. TRBV21-1 is a recognized pseudogene. This CDR3 has 15 residues. The CDR3 sequence is CASSKEGDRVQPQHF. The CDR3 region has the DNA TGTGCCAGCAGCAAAGAGGGGGACAGGGTTCAGCCCCAGCATTTT.

V usage is TRBV4-1 and J usage is TRBJ1-1, with 10 nucleotides matching TRBD1. The CDR3 has 15 amino acids. J was trimmed by 6 bases and V by 2 bases; bases with no gene match: 6. Germline lookup yields CDR1 MGHRA and CDR2 YSYEKL. CDR3: CASSQLPGQGSEAFF. As DNA, the CDR3 is TGCGCCAGCAGCCAATTACCGGGACAGGGGTCTGAAGCTTTCTTT.

This clone showed up just once. The rearrangement joins TRBV18 to TRBJ2-7; the D gene is possibly TRBD1 (6 bases). The CDR3 loop spans 15 amino acids. V was pared by 3 bases and J by 5 bases, with 17 bases between. Germline CDR1 KGHSH, CDR2 LQKENI. In DNA form, the CDR3 reads TGTGCCAGCTCACCGTTAGGGGGTGACCCCAACGAGCAGTACTTC. Protein product: CASSPLGGDPNEQYF.

The V and J genes are TRBV4-1 and TRBJ2-6, with 10 bases matching TRBD2. Germline loops: CDR1 MGHRA, CDR2 YSYEKL. This CDR3 has 18 amino acids. V shed 4 bases, J shed 0 bases, and the junction held 6 bases outside the gene matches. CDR3 loop: CASSPQWTSGSGANVLTF. The CDR3 bases are TGCGCCAGCAGCCCTCAGTGGACTAGCGGCTCTGGGGCCAACGTCCTGACTTTC.

This clone was recorded a few times. The DNA for the CDR3 is TGTGCCAGCAGTGCGGGACTGAACCAAGAGACCCAGTACTTC. Translation: CASSAGLNQETQYF. V gene TRBV9 combines with J gene TRBJ2-5; weak D call: TRBD2 (6 bases). Germline V gene data show CDR1 as SGDLS and CDR2 as YYNGEE. V lost 5 bases to trimming and J lost 0 bases, with 11 bases between them. There are 14 residues in the CDR3.

The chain employs TRBV28 and TRBJ1-2; TRBD1 might be the D (5 bases). V lost 5 bases to trimming and J lost 7 bases, with 17 bases between them. The CDR3 has 14 amino acids. The germline V gene has CDR1 MDHEN and CDR2 SYDVKM. This CDR3 reads CASSREGLGTGYTF. The CDR3 DNA is TGTGCCAGCAGTCGAGAGGGACTCGGGACTGGCTACACCTTC.

The J gene is TRBJ1-2, the V gene TRBV4-1, with D possibly matching TRBD1 (6 bases). The germline V gene has CDR1 MGHRA and CDR2 YSYEKL. This CDR3 is 13 amino acids long. Deletions cut 7 bases from V and 8 bases from J, with 17 bases between. The CDR3 spells CASTYREGEGYTF. The CDR3 DNA is TGCGCCAGCACGTATAGAGAGGGGGAGGGCTACACCTTC.

The gene calls are TRBV25-1 and TRBJ1-4, with TRBD1 matching over 8 bases. Germline V lookup: CDR1 MGHDK, CDR2 SYGVNS. V lost 6 bases and J lost 7; bases outside the gene matches: 7. The CDR3 has 14 residues. CDR3 loop: CASSSGTGSEKLFF. The CDR3 DNA is TGTGCCAGCAGCTCCGGGACAGGCAGTGAAAAACTGTTTTTT.

This chain links TRBV27 with TRBJ2-5; the D gene is possibly TRBD2 (5 bases). V lost 5 bases, J lost 5 bases, and 9 bases lay in between. The germline CDR1 and CDR2 sequences are MNHEY and SMNVEV (reference sequence). There are 12 residues in the CDR3. The CDR3 spells CASSLKRETQYF. The CDR3, as DNA: TGTGCCAGCAGTCTCAAGCGGGAGACCCAGTACTTC.

The chain employs TRBV19 and TRBJ1-1; D ambiguous. The CDR3 has 13 amino acids. With 5 bases removed from V and 3 bases from J, the gap between germline ends came to 10 bases. CDR1 LNHDA and CDR2 SQIVND come from the germline V gene (reference sequence). In DNA, the CDR3 is TGTGCCAGTAGTTTCGGGAGGGACACTGAAGCTTTCTTT. It codes for CASSFGRDTEAFF. Looking up the rest from reference TRBV19 and TRBJ1-1 gives the full variable domain: DGGITQSPKYLFRKEGQNVTLSCEQNLNHDAMYWYRQDPGQGLRLIYYSQIVNDFQKGDIAEGYSVSREKKESFPLTVTSAQKNPTAFYLCASSFGRDTEAFFGQGTRLTVV.

The V gene is TRBV21-1, the J gene TRBJ1-4; the tabulated D call, TRBD1, remains unverified against the DNA. TRBV21-1 constitutes a pseudogene. This CDR3 is built from 18 residues. The DNA of the CDR3 is TGTGCCAGCAGTTCTATTTCCCTACTCCGGACAGGGCCCGAAAAACTGTTTTTT. As protein: CASSSISLLRTGPEKLFF.

The rearrangement links TRBV10-3 to TRBJ2-5; 7 bases line up with TRBD2. Germline lookup yields CDR1 ENHRY and CDR2 SYGVKD. The length of the CDR3 is 15 residues. V was clipped by 3 bases and J by 2 bases; unmatched bases: 6. The CDR3: CAISEAGTTQETQYF. The CDR3 DNA reads as TGTGCCATCAGTGAAGCGGGGACGACTCAAGAGACCCAGTACTTC.

The chain recombines TRBV6-1 with TRBJ2-5; 14 bases map to TRBD2. The CDR3 contains 15 residues. J lost 11 bases, V lost 4 bases, and 9 bases had no gene match. CDR1 MNHNS and CDR2 SASEGT come from the germline V gene. CDR3 residues: CASSARLAGGYEQYF. CDR3 bases: TGTGCCAGCAGTGCCCGACTAGCGGGGGGGTATGAGCAGTACTTC.

A word on this clone: Relative to the germline gene, one junction end is altered; a read error may explain this. The chain is built from TRBV14 and TRBJ2-1, with D possibly matching TRBD1 (6 bases). The CDR3 runs to 14 residues. The germline V gene encodes CDR1 SGHDN and CDR2 FVKESK. The CDR3 is CASSVGGLYNERFF. The CDR3, as DNA: TGTGCCAGCAGCGTAGGGGGATTATACAATGAGCGGTTCTTC.

This chain joins TRBV4-3 and TRBJ1-4; 10 bases align to TRBD1. Germline-derived CDR1 and CDR2 are LGHNA and YSLEER. The CDR3 runs 15 residues. With 4 bases clipped from V and 10 bases from J, the junction kept 9 bases outside the gene matches. As DNA, the CDR3 is TGCGCCAGCAGCCCCTGGACAGGGGGGTTAGGAAAACTGTTTTTT. Translated, it gives CASSPWTGGLGKLFF.

This clone came up once. The CDR3 protein is CASRLPDRGHEQYF. DNA for the CDR3: TGTGCAAGTCGCCTACCCGACAGGGGCCACGAGCAGTACTTC. This chain links TRBV12-2 with TRBJ2-7; the listed D gene, TRBD1, was not tested against the DNA. TRBV12-2 represents a pseudogene. The CDR3 covers 14 residues.

The CDR3 sequence: CASSIVGAGSNTGELFF. The CDR3 bases are TGTGCCAGTAGTATAGTGGGCGCAGGGTCGAACACCGGGGAGCTGTTTTTT. The rearrangement uses TRBV19 and TRBJ2-2; D might be TRBD1 (5 bases). This CDR3 has 17 residues. Germline V gives CDR1 LNHDA, CDR2 SQIVND (reference sequence). Trimming left V 1 base short and J 0 bases short, with 12 bases between.

The rearrangement uses TRBV10-3 and TRBJ2-1, with 10 bases that match TRBD2. V was pared by 11 bases and J by 4 bases, with 5 bases of the junction left unmatched. Germline CDR1 reads ENHRY; CDR2 reads SYGVKD. The CDR3 loop spans 13 amino acids. CDR3 region: CAASGGAYNEQFF. CDR3 nucleotide sequence: TGTGCCGCTAGCGGGGGCGCGTACAATGAGCAGTTCTTC.

V and J are TRBV2 and TRBJ2-2; 8 nucleotides line up with TRBD1. In germline, CDR1 is SNHLY, CDR2 FYNNEI. The CDR3 runs to 14 residues. J gave up 6 bases and V 6 bases, and 6 bases lay outside the gene matches. The chain's CDR3 is CASRATGAAGELFF. CDR3 coding DNA: TGTGCCAGCAGGGCGACAGGGGCAGCCGGGGAGCTGTTTTTT. The whole variable domain, remainder taken from reference TRBV2 and TRBJ2-2, is EPEVTQTPSHQVTQMGQEVILRCVPISNHLYFYWYRQILGQKVEFLVSFYNNEISEKSEIFDDQFSVERPDGSNFTLKIRSTKLEDSAMYFCASRATGAAGELFFGEGSRLTVL.

The rearrangement uses TRBV7-9 and TRBJ1-2; perhaps TRBD1 as D (5 bases). The ends were cut back, 4 bases at V and 14 bases at J, with 14 bases in the middle. The CDR3 extends over 11 amino acids. CDR1 and CDR2 (germline): SEHNR, FQNEAQ (reference sequence). Here the CDR3 reads CASSSDGGGTF. CDR3 DNA sequence: TGTGCCAGCAGCTCCGATGGGGGAGGGACCTTC.

The chain has TRBV2 and TRBJ2-1, with 11 bases identical to TRBD1. The CDR3 spans 15 residues. CDR1 and CDR2 from the germline V gene are SNHLY and FYNNEI. V was clipped by 5 bases and J by 6 bases; unmatched bases: 6. CDR3 bases: TGTGCCAGCAGTTCCCGGGACAGGGGGATCAATGAGCAGTTCTTC. Translated, it gives CASSSRDRGINEQFF. The complete variable domain, with remaining parts taken from reference TRBV2 and TRBJ2-1, reads EPEVTQTPSHQVTQMGQEVILRCVPISNHLYFYWYRQILGQKVEFLVSFYNNEISEKSEIFDDQFSVERPDGSNFTLKIRSTKLEDSAMYFCASSSRDRGINEQFFGPGTRLTVL.

The gene calls are TRBV4-2 and TRBJ2-3, with 10 nucleotides matching TRBD2. The CDR3 is made up of 18 amino acids. CDR1 and CDR2 (germline): LGHNA, YNFKEQ. Trimming removed 8 bases from V and 1 base from J; junction bases left unmatched: 15. The CDR3 sequence: CASGASGGPKKRTDTQYF. The CDR3 DNA reads as TGTGCCAGCGGGGCTAGCGGGGGCCCAAAGAAACGCACAGATACGCAGTATTTT.

This clone was observed a single time. The gene calls are TRBV7-3 and TRBJ2-2, with a possible D match to TRBD1 (7 bases). Trimming pared 5 bases from V and 7 bases from J, leaving 17 bases between. Per the germline V gene, CDR1 is SGHTA and CDR2 is FQGTGA. This CDR3 contains 15 residues. The DNA for the CDR3 is TGTGCCAGCAGCCTCGAGGCAGGGGGGAACGGGGAGCTGTTTTTT. Residues: CASSLEAGGNGELFF.

CDR3 DNA: TGCGCCAGCAGCCAAGATCCCGCGGGACAGGGGATCTATGGCTACACCTTC. It codes for CASSQDPAGQGIYGYTF. V usage is TRBV4-1 and J usage is TRBJ1-2; 10 nucleotides agree with TRBD1. V dropped 0 bases and J dropped 4; count of bases not matched to a gene: 8. The CDR3 is 17 residues long. CDR1 and CDR2 (germline): MGHRA, YSYEKL.

The CDR3 loop is CASTLGQGSTDTQYF. CDR3 sequence (DNA): TGTGCCAGTACGCTAGGACAGGGGAGCACAGATACGCAGTATTTT. The chain employs TRBV19 and TRBJ2-3; 9 bases are shared with TRBD1. CDR3 length: 15 amino acids. Looked up from germline, CDR1 is LNHDA and CDR2 is SQIVND (reference sequence). The J segment lost 0 bases and the V segment lost 7 bases, leaving 5 bases of the junction unmatched.

The chain employs TRBV4-3 and TRBJ2-3, with TRBD2 as a possible D gene (5 bases). Germline lookup yields CDR1 LGHNA and CDR2 YSLEER. V lost 3 bases and J lost 11, with 12 bases in between. This CDR3 has 12 amino acids. The CDR3 bases are TGCGCCAGCAGCCACACCACGGGGAGGCAGTATTTT. Amino acids: CASSHTTGRQYF.

This chain joins TRBV7-7 and TRBJ2-1; 9 bases align to TRBD1. The CDR3 spans 15 residues. J lost 9 bases, V lost 1 base, and 7 bases had no gene match. The germline gives CDR1 SSHAT, CDR2 FNYEAQ (reference sequence). This CDR3 is CASSLVGGQGGEQFF. CDR3 bases: TGTGCCAGCAGCTTAGTAGGGGGACAGGGCGGTGAGCAGTTCTTC.

The V call is TRBV7-3, the J call TRBJ2-1, with 10 bases fitting TRBD2. Germline V gene lookup returns CDR1 SGHTA and CDR2 FQGTGA. The ends lost 5 bases at V and 4 bases at J; junction bases unmatched: 8. The CDR3 is 16 amino acids. CDR3 bases: TGTGCCAGCAGCCTGCCAGGGACTAGCGTTTACAATGAGCAGTTCTTC. This sequence encodes CASSLPGTSVYNEQFF.